This T cell receptor beta chain was sequenced during a study of tumor and adjacent non-tumor tissue in lung cancer. Background on the study: Histology: 11 to 13 adenocarcinoma, a couple of squamous cell carcinoma, 1 small cell lung cancer.

Looked up from germline, CDR1 is MDHEN and CDR2 is SYDVKM. The CDR3 consists of 14 residues. No cell sorting was done before RNA was extracted from the tissue. More than 3 cm separated this lung sample from the edge of the tumor. A modified ARM-PCR protocol with three rounds of nested PCR amplified TCRbeta. TCRdb redid the calling of the multiplex PCR reads with MiXCR, one entry per CDR3 protein. The table records 70,000 to 90,000 distinct CDR3 sequences, around 65% of them present only once. Concerning this clonotype: Its antigen is unknown. One end of the junction does not line up with germline, which may come from a read error.

The study's findings and limits: Significantly higher TCR diversity was found in tumor than normal lung.

Material: distant non-tumor lung tissue. The rearrangement uses TRBV28 and TRBJ2-2; 10 bases line up with TRBD2. The receptor was isolated from a woman aged 45-65 years with non-small cell lung cancer. The CDR3 is CTSRIAGGTGELFF. The CDR3 nucleotides are TGTACCAGCAGGATAGCGGGAGGTACCGGGGAGCTGTTTTTT.